The 19 T cell receptor beta chains presented below share a single source sample, sequenced in a study of long-term antiretroviral therapy in people with HIV. Investigators performed immunoSEQ version v3.0 at survey level. Produced via immunoSEQ multiplex PCR; TCRdb's table is partial and in-frame only. The sample consists of 21,000 or so clones, about four fifths of them appearing once. Sample: unsorted PBMCs, taken at the start of antiretroviral therapy. The receptor source for this set is a man between 45 and 60 years old with HIV.

The chain joins TRBV7-2 to TRBJ2-7; D remains ambiguous. V was cut by 2 bases and J by 4 bases, with 15 bases left in between. The CDR3 length is 15 residues. CDR1 is SGHTA, CDR2 FQGNSA, per germline. CDR3 in amino acids: CASSLTASLYYEQYF. The CDR3 DNA is TGTGCCAGCAGCTTAACCGCTTCCCTATATTACGAGCAGTACTTC.

The V gene is TRBV7-2, the J gene TRBJ1-2; tentatively, D is TRBD1 (5 bases). Between the trimmed V and J ends, which lost 1 base and 3 bases, there was a span of 12 bases. CDR1 is SGHTA and CDR2 is FQGNSA in the germline V gene. The CDR3 is made up of 15 amino acids. CDR3 nucleotide sequence: TGTGCCAGCAGCTTAGGAGAGGGACGCGACTATGGCTACACCTTC. It encodes CASSLGEGRDYGYTF.

The chain has TRBV15 and TRBJ2-7; D ambiguous. Looked up from germline, CDR1 is LNHNV and CDR2 is YYDKDF (reference sequence). CDR3 length: 14 amino acids. Trimming stripped 0 bases from V and 2 bases from J, with 8 bases between. The CDR3 spells CATSREGPPYEQYF. The CDR3 bases are TGTGCCACCAGCAGAGAAGGGCCCCCCTACGAGCAGTACTTC.

The V and J genes are TRBV7-2 and TRBJ1-2; the D gene is possibly TRBD1 (5 bases). Trimming took 2 bases from V and 6 from J, leaving 16 bases between them. CDR1 is SGHTA and CDR2 is FQGNSA in the germline V gene. The CDR3 is made up of 15 amino acids. DNA for the CDR3: TGTGCCAGCAGCTTATTCTCAGGGCCTGGAGATGGCTACACCTTC. Its translation: CASSLFSGPGDGYTF.

J is TRBJ2-1 and V is TRBV5-1, with D possibly matching TRBD1 (6 bases). The V end lost 2 bases, the J end lost 8 bases, and 11 bases lay between the germline ends. The CDR3 spans 13 residues. Germline V gene sequence: CDR1 SGHRS, CDR2 YFSETQ. Here the CDR3 reads CASSLLQGYEQFF. The CDR3 DNA is TGCGCCAGCAGCTTATTGCAGGGGTATGAGCAGTTCTTC.

This clone came up once. The gene calls are TRBV4-3 and TRBJ2-3; TRBD1 agrees at 8 bases. Germline CDR1 is LGHNA and CDR2 is YSLEER. V lost 3 bases and J lost 5; bases outside the gene matches: 10. This CDR3 is 16 amino acids long. CDR3 residues: CASSQSSGGTGDTQYF. The CDR3 DNA is TGCGCCAGCAGCCAGTCCAGCGGCGGGACAGGAGATACGCAGTATTTT.

As concerns this clone: Other DNA variants within this sample encode the same CDR3. The V call is TRBV10-2, the J call TRBJ2-1, with D possibly TRBD2 on 6 matching bases. The germline V and J ends were trimmed by 1 base and 8 bases, with 15 bases remaining between them. This CDR3 has 15 amino acids. Germline values: CDR1 WSHSY, CDR2 SAAADI. CDR3 in amino acids: CASSEWGSGTDEQFF. CDR3 coding DNA: TGCGCCAGCAGTGAGTGGGGTAGCGGCACCGATGAGCAGTTCTTC.

This sequence joins TRBV6-5 and TRBJ2-7, with 7 bases aligning to TRBD2. Germline CDR1 and CDR2: MNHEY and SVGAGI. The CDR3 runs to 14 residues. V lost 11 bases and J lost 2; bases outside the gene matches: 12. DNA of the CDR3: TGTGCCTCAAAGAGGGCTAGCGGAACCTACGAGCAGTACTTC. This gives the protein CASKRASGTYEQYF.

DNA for the CDR3: TGTGCCAGCAGTTTCCGGGGGGCGAAGGGGAAAGAGACCCAGTACTTC. It yields the protein CASSFRGAKGKETQYF. J is TRBJ2-5 and V is TRBV27, with D possibly TRBD2 on 7 matching bases. The CDR3 has 16 residues. Germline-derived CDR1 and CDR2 are MNHEY and SMNVEV (reference sequence). The V end lost 3 bases, the J end lost 3 bases, and 17 bases lay between the germline ends.

The V call is TRBV28, the J call TRBJ2-1, with TRBD1 matching 9 bases. CDR3 size: 16 residues. The trim removed 5 bases at V and 7 bases at J, leaving 12 bases unmatched. Germline lookup yields CDR1 MDHEN and CDR2 SYDVKM. CDR3 coding DNA: TGTGCCAGCAGTCCGACCCTGGGGACAGGGACAAATGAGCAGTTCTTC. Protein: CASSPTLGTGTNEQFF.

V gene TRBV28 combines with J gene TRBJ1-2; D not certain. CDR1 and CDR2 from the germline V gene are MDHEN and SYDVKM. V shed 5 bases and J shed 4 bases, with 17 bases lying between them. The length of the CDR3 is 15 residues. CDR3 in amino acids: CASSRTAIGSYGYTF. CDR3 DNA: TGTGCCAGCAGTCGTACAGCGATTGGGAGCTATGGCTACACCTTC.

The V gene is TRBV6-5, the J gene TRBJ2-7; TRBD2 aligns across 12 bases. This CDR3 region has 15 residues. CDR1 and CDR2 from the germline V gene are MNHEY and SVGAGI. Trimming at V came to 2 bases and at J to 7 bases, leaving 6 bases not matched to a gene. The CDR3 coding sequence is TGTGCCAGCAGTTACGTGACTAGCGGGAGAGGTGAGCAGTACTTC. It codes for CASSYVTSGRGEQYF.

This chain connects TRBV7-9 to TRBJ1-2, with 10 bases fitting TRBD1. The germline V gene encodes CDR1 SEHNR and CDR2 FQNEAQ (reference sequence). The CDR3 totals 14 residues. The junction had 2 bases not matched to a gene; V was cut back by 4 bases and J by 3 bases. For the CDR3, the DNA is TGTGCCAGCAGCTCGACAGGGGGCGACTATGGCTACACCTTC. It encodes CASSSTGGDYGYTF.

The chain is built from TRBV9 and TRBJ1-2, with a weak D call TRBD1 (5 bases). Germline values: CDR1 SGDLS, CDR2 YYNGEE. The CDR3 covers 14 residues. The ends were cut back, 3 bases at V and 3 bases at J, with 12 bases in the middle. CDR3 protein: CASSGLGGHYGYTF. The CDR3 DNA reads TGTGCCAGCAGCGGACTCGGGGGACACTATGGCTACACCTTC. Drawing the rest from reference TRBV9 and TRBJ1-2, the complete variable domain is DSGVTQTPKHLITATGQRVTLRCSPRSGDLSVYWYQQSLDQGLQFLIQYYNGEERAKGNILERFSAQQFPDLHSELNLSSLELGDSALYFCASSGLGGHYGYTFGSGTRLTVV.

The chain employs TRBV27 and TRBJ2-7; D is possibly TRBD1 or TRBD2 (5 bases each). CDR1 is MNHEY, CDR2 SMNVEV, per germline (reference sequence). The CDR3 is made up of 14 amino acids. V was shortened by 6 bases and J by 6 bases, with 18 bases between the two germline ends. Here the CDR3 reads CASRRSGYQGEQYF. Here the CDR3 DNA reads TGTGCCAGCAGGAGGTCGGGGTATCAGGGCGAGCAGTACTTC.

The chain links TRBV5-1 to TRBJ2-7; 7 bases line up with TRBD1. The CDR3 sequence is 14 residues long. Germline CDR1 reads SGHRS; CDR2 reads YFSETQ. The ends lost 2 bases at V and 5 bases at J; junction bases unmatched: 7. CDR3 DNA: TGCGCCAGCAGCTTCGGACAGGCTTACAACGAGCAGTACTTC. Its translation: CASSFGQAYNEQYF.

The V call is TRBV27, the J call TRBJ1-4; D is unclear. V was cut by 1 base and J by 5 bases, with 5 bases left in between. CDR3 size: 13 residues. Germline CDR1 reads MNHEY; CDR2 reads SMNVEV (reference sequence). The DNA for the CDR3 is TGTGCCAGCAGTTTATGGCAGAATGAAAAACTGTTTTTT. It translates to CASSLWQNEKLFF.

J is TRBJ2-1 and V is TRBV11-3, with 9 bases aligning to TRBD2. Germline V gene data show CDR1 as SGHNT and CDR2 as YENEEA. V lost 0 bases, J lost 9 bases, and 12 bases stayed unmatched. CDR3 length equals 17 residues. This CDR3 is CASSLDKTSGLKSEQFF. The CDR3 coding sequence is TGTGCCAGCAGCTTAGATAAGACTAGCGGCCTCAAGAGTGAGCAGTTCTTC.

This clone was observed once. The V gene is TRBV19, the J gene TRBJ2-3; D gene ambiguous. The CDR3 has 14 amino acids. V was trimmed by 5 bases and J by 2 bases, leaving 11 bases between them. Per germline, CDR1 LNHDA and CDR2 SQIVND (reference sequence). CDR3 in amino acids: CASSVLIYTDTQYF. As DNA, the CDR3 is TGTGCCAGTAGTGTCCTTATCTACACAGATACGCAGTATTTT.